The clone carrying this TCR beta chain was recorded only once. The antigen remains unidentified. Per the original methods: Productive clonotypes were detectable down to 2.59 x 10-5 frequency. Here immunoSEQ multiplex PCR was the method, and the copy in TCRdb shows in-frame clones only, minus some. The V and J calls and clone size are taken from that table; D and trimming were inferred from the DNA. The top ten hold 1.5% to 2% of the sample, which has approximately 32,000 clones, about 71% seen once. The sample originates from a study of STAT5B mutations in CD4+ large granular lymphocyte leukemia. The study's findings and limits: Data were not HLA-matched across samples. Compared with healthy controls (2/35), patient top clones favored TRBV06 (8/27).

The junction had 6 bases not matched to a gene; V was cut back by 5 bases and J by 4 bases. The CDR3 covers 15 residues. In germline, CDR1 is SGHNT, CDR2 YYREEE (reference sequence). The sample taken for sequencing was CD4+ T cells from blood buffy coats. The chain carries TRBV5-4 and TRBJ1-2; 12 bases line up with TRBD1. This receptor was identified in a human donor in good health. The CDR3 sequence: CASRIGTGGIYGYTF. The CDR3 coding sequence is TGTGCCAGCAGAATTGGGACAGGGGGCATCTATGGCTACACCTTC.